This entry lists 30 T cell receptor beta chains sequenced from one sample in a study of cytomegalovirus exposure and HLA in healthy donors. Amplification used 60 Vbeta primers and 13 Jbeta primers. TCRdb's copy holds only in-frame clones and misses some; the assay was immunoSEQ multiplex PCR. Altogether approximately 190,000 clones are present, 81% being singletons, with the ten largest covering 3.5% to 4%. Material: PBMCs. These receptors were taken from a man aged 45-65 years in good health and CMV-seronegative.

V usage is TRBV7-4 and J usage is TRBJ2-7; 8 bases map to TRBD2. J was trimmed by 2 bases and V by 3 bases; bases with no gene match: 6. The CDR3 sequence is 15 residues long. Germline V gives CDR1 SGHVT, CDR2 SQSDAQ. The CDR3 spells CASSLLTAGAYEQYF. In DNA, the CDR3 is TGTGCCAGCAGCTTGTTGACAGCGGGAGCCTACGAGCAGTACTTC.

This clone was recorded once. The germline gene is not matched at one end of the junction; a read error may be the cause. The chain recombines TRBV7-9 with TRBJ2-1; D not certain. Per germline, CDR1 SEHNR and CDR2 FQNEAQ (reference sequence). This CDR3 comprises 13 residues. The CDR3 loop is CSSSLGASNEQFF. The CDR3 DNA is TGTTCCAGCAGCTTGGGCGCTTCAAATGAGCAGTTCTTC.

The V gene is TRBV6-5, the J gene TRBJ2-5, with TRBD2 matching 9 bases. The CDR3 has 15 amino acids. J was trimmed by 4 bases and V by 6 bases; bases with no gene match: 9. The germline V gene has CDR1 MNHEY and CDR2 SVGAGI. The CDR3 region is CASSPLAGGPETQYF. The CDR3 DNA sequence: TGTGCCAGCAGCCCCCTGGCGGGGGGGCCAGAGACCCAGTACTTC.

The J gene is TRBJ1-2, the V gene TRBV7-2, with D perhaps matching TRBD1 (5 bases). Trimming stripped 7 bases from V and 5 bases from J, with 23 bases between. Germline V gene lookup returns CDR1 SGHTA and CDR2 FQGNSA. The CDR3 runs 16 residues. In nucleotides, the CDR3 is TGTGCCAGCAAGGTGGGGGGAGTCCCTAGTTTTTATGGCTACACCTTC. This sequence encodes CASKVGGVPSFYGYTF.

This clone showed up just a few times. V and J are TRBV19 and TRBJ1-4, with D unclear. The CDR3 sequence is 14 residues long. V was cut by 3 bases and J by 5 bases, with 10 bases left in between. Germline V gene lookup returns CDR1 LNHDA and CDR2 SQIVND (reference sequence). CDR3 sequence (DNA): TGTGCCAGTAGTATTACACGGAGCAATGAAAAACTGTTTTTT. Amino acids: CASSITRSNEKLFF.

CDR3 amino acids: CASQQGYSYNEQFF. CDR3 nucleotide sequence: TGTGCCAGTCAACAGGGGTACTCCTACAATGAGCAGTTCTTC. This rearrangement joins TRBV28 to TRBJ2-1; 7 bases fit TRBD1. The CDR3 runs 14 residues. J was trimmed by 0 bases and V by 9 bases; bases with no gene match: 5. Per the germline V gene, CDR1 is MDHEN and CDR2 is SYDVKM.

The gene calls are TRBV18 and TRBJ1-4; the D gene is possibly TRBD1 (5 bases). In germline, CDR1 is KGHSH, CDR2 LQKENI. The CDR3 is 16 amino acids. V was clipped by 2 bases and J by 10 bases, with 20 bases between them. The CDR3 region is CASSPFEAGRDVKLFF. CDR3 nucleotides: TGTGCCAGCTCACCATTTGAAGCAGGGAGGGACGTAAAACTGTTTTTT.

This sequence joins TRBV6-5 and TRBJ1-1, with D unresolved. The CDR3 consists of 11 residues. V gave up 4 bases and J gave up 10 bases, with 10 bases separating them. The germline CDR1 and CDR2 sequences are MNHEY and SVGAGI. The CDR3: CASSLALAAFF. DNA for the CDR3: TGTGCCAGCAGTTTGGCCTTGGCAGCTTTCTTT.

The chain couples TRBV11-2 to TRBJ2-7, with a weak D call TRBD2 (7 bases). The CDR3 runs to 13 residues. V was shortened by 5 bases and J by 3 bases, with 11 bases between the two germline ends. CDR1 SGHAT and CDR2 FQNNGV come from the germline V gene. Here the CDR3 reads CASSLGGLYEQYF. DNA of the CDR3: TGTGCCAGCAGCCTCGGGGGGCTCTACGAGCAGTACTTC.

This clone came up a few times. The CDR3 DNA sequence: TGTGCCAGCAGCGTTGGGGGCAGCACCTACAATGAGCAGTTCTTC. As protein: CASSVGGSTYNEQFF. The chain is built from TRBV9 and TRBJ2-1; D may be TRBD1 (6 bases). This CDR3 contains 15 residues. V dropped 2 bases and J dropped 2 bases, with 11 bases sitting between them. CDR1 is SGDLS, CDR2 YYNGEE, per germline.

This rearrangement joins TRBV19 to TRBJ2-2; possibly TRBD1 for D (6 bases). Germline loops: CDR1 LNHDA, CDR2 SQIVND (reference sequence). The CDR3 has 16 residues. Trimming left V 3 bases short and J 4 bases short, with 15 bases between. The DNA for the CDR3 is TGTGCCAGTAGTATGGGATCAGGGGAAAGCACCGGGGAGCTGTTTTTT. It specifies CASSMGSGESTGELFF.

The chain has TRBV5-8 and TRBJ1-5; 7 nucleotides match TRBD1. The junction had 3 bases not matched to a gene; V was cut back by 2 bases and J by 1 base. This CDR3 has 15 amino acids. The V gene's germline CDR1 is SGHTS and CDR2 YDEGEE. Here the CDR3 reads CASSFTGVSNQPQHF. In DNA form, the CDR3 reads TGTGCCAGCAGCTTTACAGGGGTGAGCAATCAGCCCCAGCATTTT.

This rearrangement joins TRBV19 to TRBJ2-1; TRBD2 matches 8 bases. Germline trimming cut 3 bases from V and 2 bases from J; bases unmatched to any gene: 3. The CDR3 is 15 residues long. Per germline, CDR1 LNHDA and CDR2 SQIVND (reference sequence). The CDR3 bases are TGTGCCAGTAGTATCCAGCGGGGGCCCTACAATGAGCAGTTCTTC. Translating gives CASSIQRGPYNEQFF.

V and J are TRBV10-3 and TRBJ2-5; TRBD2 aligns across 10 bases. V was pared by 3 bases and J by 3 bases, with 7 bases of the junction left unmatched. The CDR3 contains 16 residues. Germline CDR1 ENHRY, CDR2 SYGVKD. The CDR3 DNA reads as TGTGCCATCAGTGATTGGGCTAGCGGGGGCGAAGAGACCCAGTACTTC. Its translation: CAISDWASGGEETQYF.

This chain links TRBV10-3 with TRBJ1-2, with a tentative D call TRBD1 (6 bases). V lost 6 bases to trimming and J lost 4 bases, with 12 bases between them. Germline CDR1 ENHRY, CDR2 SYGVKD. CDR3 length: 13 residues. CDR3 protein: CAISKDSPYGYTF. The CDR3 DNA reads as TGTGCCATCAGCAAGGACAGCCCCTATGGCTACACCTTC.

V is TRBV28 and J is TRBJ1-1; 9 bases agree with TRBD1. From germline, CDR1 is MDHEN and CDR2 SYDVKM. The ends lost 6 bases at V and 6 bases at J; junction bases unmatched: 8. The CDR3 runs to 14 residues. CDR3 nucleotides: TGTGCCAGCAGAGTGGACAGGGGAATTTCTGAAGCTTTCTTT. Translating gives CASRVDRGISEAFF.

The chain uses TRBV10-3 and TRBJ2-5; 7 bases are a match to TRBD1. The ends lost 4 bases at V and 3 bases at J; junction bases unmatched: 5. Germline assignment: CDR1 ENHRY and CDR2 SYGVKD. The CDR3 sequence is 14 residues long. In DNA form, the CDR3 reads TGTGCCATCAGTGCCCGACAGGGTAAAGAGACCCAGTACTTC. This encodes CAISARQGKETQYF.

CDR3 DNA: TGCGCCAGCAGCTTGGCAGCGGGGGATGGAGAGACCCAGTACTTC. Amino acids: CASSLAAGDGETQYF. The V gene is TRBV5-1, the J gene TRBJ2-5; 8 positions match TRBD2. The CDR3 runs to 15 residues. V lost 0 bases, J lost 4 bases, and 5 bases stayed unmatched. The germline CDR1 and CDR2 sequences are SGHRS and YFSETQ.

The chain employs TRBV7-3 and TRBJ2-5; a possible D gene is TRBD1 (7 bases). V lost 4 bases to trimming and J lost 2 bases, with 11 bases between them. The CDR3 has 14 residues. Germline V CDR1 and CDR2: SGHTA, FQGTGA. The CDR3 sequence is CASSSGGPQETQYF. The CDR3 DNA follows: TGTGCCAGCAGCTCAGGGGGGCCGCAAGAGACCCAGTACTTC.

The chain is built from TRBV7-8 and TRBJ1-6; no clear D. CDR1 SGHVS and CDR2 FQNEAQ come from the germline V gene. CDR3 length: 16 residues. The V end was cut by 1 base, the J end by 8 bases, with 15 bases between. The CDR3 nucleotides read TGTGCCAGCAGCTTAGTATTGATCGAGTCTTATTCACCCCTCCACTTT. Protein: CASSLVLIESYSPLHF.

V is TRBV27 and J is TRBJ1-2; TRBD1 agrees at 11 bases. The V gene's germline CDR1 is MNHEY and CDR2 SMNVEV (reference sequence). V shed 2 bases, J shed 9 bases, and the junction held 8 bases outside the gene matches. The CDR3 is 15 amino acids. CDR3 DNA sequence: TGTGCCAGCAGTTTAGGGACAGGGGGTGGTAAGAGCTACACCTTC. The encoded protein is CASSLGTGGGKSYTF.

In its sample, this clone was seen once. The chain recombines TRBV6-1 with TRBJ1-6; D may be TRBD1 (5 bases). The V and J ends lost 0 bases and 9 bases respectively, with 9 bases between them. The CDR3 is 14 residues long. Germline CDR1 reads MNHNS; CDR2 reads SASEGT. This chain's CDR3 is CASSEAGARSPLHF. CDR3 coding DNA: TGTGCCAGCAGTGAAGCAGGGGCCCGTTCACCCCTCCACTTT.

The chain couples TRBV7-3 to TRBJ2-3; 8 bases map to TRBD2. CDR1 SGHTA and CDR2 FQGTGA come from the germline V gene. The CDR3 runs 16 residues. V shed 5 bases, J shed 2 bases, and the junction held 9 bases outside the gene matches. The CDR3 loop reads CASSLTSGVNTDTQYF. CDR3 in DNA: TGTGCCAGCAGCCTTACTAGCGGAGTTAACACAGATACGCAGTATTTT.

The rearrangement uses TRBV5-6 and TRBJ2-7; 7 nucleotides match TRBD1. Germline V gives CDR1 SGHDT, CDR2 YYEEEE. Losses at the gene ends were 3 bases for V and 8 bases for J; bases not matched to a gene: 11. This CDR3 contains 14 residues. For the CDR3, the DNA is TGTGCCAGCAGCTCCGCCGGGACAGTAAACAAGCAGTACTTC. Translation gives CASSSAGTVNKQYF.

The chain combines TRBV5-6 with TRBJ2-7, with TRBD1 matching 10 bases. This CDR3 is 14 amino acids long. J lost 4 bases, V lost 4 bases, and 5 bases had no gene match. The germline V gene encodes CDR1 SGHDT and CDR2 YYEEEE. CDR3 nucleotides: TGTGCCAGCAGCCCGACAGGGGGCGCGTACGAGCAGTACTTC. Encoded protein: CASSPTGGAYEQYF. The full variable domain, with the rest looked up from reference TRBV5-6 and TRBJ2-7, is DAGVTQSPTHLIKTRGQQVTLRCSPKSGHDTVSWYQQALGQGPQFIFQYYEEEERQRGNFPDRFSGHQFPNYSSELNVNALLLGDSALYLCASSPTGGAYEQYFGPGTRLTVT.

The gene calls are TRBV15 and TRBJ2-7, with 9 positions matching TRBD1. Per germline, CDR1 LNHNV and CDR2 YYDKDF (reference sequence). The V gene end was trimmed by 5 bases and the J gene end by 6 bases; junction bases not matched to a gene: 17. The CDR3 contains 17 residues. DNA of the CDR3: TGTGCCACCAGCGCAAGCCTGGGGACAGGGTCGTTCTTCGAGCAGTACTTC. Translating it yields CATSASLGTGSFFEQYF.

The gene calls are TRBV4-1 and TRBJ2-2; TRBD1 matches at 10 bases. This CDR3 region has 19 residues. The V and J ends lost 2 bases and 4 bases, in that order; junction bases with no gene match: 13. Germline CDR1 is MGHRA and CDR2 is YSYEKL. The CDR3 bases are TGCGCCAGCAGCCAAAGGATTTTGGGACAGGGGAAGGTCACCGGGGAGCTGTTTTTT. Residues: CASSQRILGQGKVTGELFF.

This rearrangement joins TRBV4-1 to TRBJ1-2; D may be TRBD1 (5 bases). From germline, CDR1 is MGHRA and CDR2 YSYEKL. The CDR3 runs 15 residues. The ends were cut back, 1 base at V and 2 bases at J, with 11 bases in the middle. The CDR3 reads CASSQAAGRNYGYTF. The CDR3 bases are TGCGCCAGCAGCCAAGCCGCAGGGCGAAACTATGGCTACACCTTC.

This chain connects TRBV5-4 to TRBJ2-7; D is perhaps TRBD2 (7 bases). V was trimmed by 4 bases and J by 2 bases, leaving 16 bases between them. This CDR3 comprises 15 residues. Germline values: CDR1 SGHNT, CDR2 YYREEE (reference sequence). The DNA of the CDR3 is TGTGCCAGCAGCCCGGGGGGCGAAGGGCCCTACGAGCAGTACTTC. Translating it yields CASSPGGEGPYEQYF. The complete variable domain, with remaining parts taken from reference TRBV5-4 and TRBJ2-7, reads ETGVTQSPTHLIKTRGQQVTLRCSSQSGHNTVSWYQQALGQGPQFIFQYYREEENGRGNFPPRFSGLQFPNYSSELNVNALELDDSALYLCASSPGGEGPYEQYFGPGTRLTVT.

The V and J genes are TRBV29-1 and TRBJ1-3; D is undetermined. Germline V gives CDR1 SQVTM, CDR2 ANQGSEA. The CDR3 loop spans 14 amino acids. The ends were cut back, 0 bases at V and 3 bases at J, with 9 bases in the middle. The CDR3, as DNA: TGCAGCGTTGAAGATTTGGCAGTTGGAAACACCATATATTTT. Its translation: CSVEDLAVGNTIYF.